This TCR beta chain was obtained from a study of T cells in Graves' hyperthyroidism and ophthalmopathy. TCR beta CDR3 region amplification was performed from RNA transcripts. With the HTBI primer set, the TCR CDR3 went through a first round of RT-PCR. TCRdb called the multiplex PCR reads again in MiXCR, with one record for every CDR3 protein. The sample holds more than 300,000 distinct CDR3 sequences, about 14% seen once. This CDR3 region has 16 residues. The germline gives CDR1 SGDLS, CDR2 YYNGEE. V was cut by 3 bases and J by 1 base, with 15 bases left in between. Diagnoses rested on clinical symptoms, serum thyroxine and TRAb, thyroid ultrasound and orbital computed tomography. This clonotype was seen at least ten times.

This TCR was recovered from a woman in her 30s with Graves' hyperthyroidism. The chain recombines TRBV9 with TRBJ2-3; TRBD1 or TRBD2 may be the D gene (5 bases each). Sequencing used blood. The CDR3 sequence: CASSGGVGARTDTQYF. As DNA, the CDR3 is TGTGCCAGCAGCGGAGGGGTTGGGGCTCGCACAGATACGCAGTATTTT.